The present T cell receptor (beta chain) was sequenced within a study of Ad26.COV2.S vaccination and SARS-CoV-2 variants. Treatment: around 19 received Ad26.COV2.S at low or high dose, single or two shots; about 5 received placebo; per-sample allocation not given. Samples came from day 63 after the first vaccine or placebo injection. The data were produced by immunoSEQ multiplex PCR, yet TCRdb's version contains in-frame clones alone and is incomplete. Of hundreds of thousands of clones listed, around 90% were seen once; the top ten hold over 1.3%. The V and J ends lost 3 bases and 1 base respectively, with 13 bases between them. Germline assignment: CDR1 LNHDA and CDR2 SQIVND (reference sequence). CDR3 length: 16 residues.

The receptor was derived from a person aged 18-60 years who received the Ad26.COV2.S COVID-19 vaccine or a placebo. The V and J genes are TRBV19 and TRBJ2-4; D ambiguous. The sequenced sample was peripheral blood, obtained in a trial of Ad26.COV2.S vaccine versus placebo. DNA of the CDR3: TGTGCCAGTAGTATTTCCGGATACGGGGCCAAAAACATTCAGTACTTC. This translates into CASSISGYGAKNIQYF.